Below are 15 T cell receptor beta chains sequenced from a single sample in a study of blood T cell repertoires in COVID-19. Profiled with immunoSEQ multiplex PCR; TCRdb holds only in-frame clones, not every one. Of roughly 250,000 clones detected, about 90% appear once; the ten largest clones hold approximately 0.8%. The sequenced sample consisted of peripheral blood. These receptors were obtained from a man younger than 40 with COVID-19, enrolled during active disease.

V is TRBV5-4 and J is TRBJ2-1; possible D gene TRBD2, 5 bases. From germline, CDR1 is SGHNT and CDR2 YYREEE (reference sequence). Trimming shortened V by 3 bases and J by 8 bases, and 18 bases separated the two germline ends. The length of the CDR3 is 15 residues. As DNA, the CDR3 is TGTGCCAGCAGCTCGACTAACCTCCCCGAAGATGAGCAGTTCTTC. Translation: CASSSTNLPEDEQFF.

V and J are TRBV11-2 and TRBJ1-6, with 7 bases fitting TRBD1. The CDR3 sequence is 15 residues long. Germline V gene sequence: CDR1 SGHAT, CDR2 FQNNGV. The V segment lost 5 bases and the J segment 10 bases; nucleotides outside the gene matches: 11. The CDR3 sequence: CASSLLGTEKSPLHF. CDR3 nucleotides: TGTGCCAGCAGCCTACTCGGGACAGAGAAATCACCCCTCCACTTT.

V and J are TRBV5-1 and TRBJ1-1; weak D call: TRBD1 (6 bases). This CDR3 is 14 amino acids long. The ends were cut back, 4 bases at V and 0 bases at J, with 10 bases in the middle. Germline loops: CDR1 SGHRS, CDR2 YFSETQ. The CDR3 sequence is CASSNRAVNTEAFF. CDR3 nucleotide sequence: TGCGCCAGCAGCAACAGGGCGGTGAACACTGAAGCTTTCTTT.

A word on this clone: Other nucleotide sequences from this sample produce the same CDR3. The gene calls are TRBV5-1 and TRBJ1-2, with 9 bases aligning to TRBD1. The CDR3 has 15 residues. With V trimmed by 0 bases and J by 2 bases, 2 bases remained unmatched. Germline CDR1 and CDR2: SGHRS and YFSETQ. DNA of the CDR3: TGCGCCAGCAGCTTGGGGGGACAGGGCAACTATGGCTACACCTTC. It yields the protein CASSLGGQGNYGYTF.

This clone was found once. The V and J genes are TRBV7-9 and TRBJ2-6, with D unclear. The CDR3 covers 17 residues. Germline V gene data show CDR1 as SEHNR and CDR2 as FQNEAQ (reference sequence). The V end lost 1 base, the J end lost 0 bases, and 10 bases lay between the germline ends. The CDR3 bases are TGTGCCAGCAGCTTAGTTGTTCTTGTCTCTGGGGCCAACGTCCTGACTTTC. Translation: CASSLVVLVSGANVLTF.

DNA of the CDR3: TGTGCCAGCAGCCCCCTGGGCCAAGACAGGGGCACCGGGGAGCTGTTTTTT. Translating it yields CASSPLGQDRGTGELFF. The chain employs TRBV28 and TRBJ2-2; 8 bases align to TRBD1. Germline trimming cut 6 bases from V and 4 bases from J; bases unmatched to any gene: 13. The germline V gene encodes CDR1 MDHEN and CDR2 SYDVKM. There are 17 residues in the CDR3.

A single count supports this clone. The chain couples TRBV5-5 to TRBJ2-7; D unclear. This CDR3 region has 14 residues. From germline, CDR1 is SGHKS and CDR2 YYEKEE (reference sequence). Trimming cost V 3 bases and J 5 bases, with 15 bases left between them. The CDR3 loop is CASSSSGPSHEQYF. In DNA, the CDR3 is TGTGCCAGCAGCTCGAGTGGGCCATCTCACGAGCAGTACTTC. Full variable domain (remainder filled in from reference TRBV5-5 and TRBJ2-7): DAGVTQSPTHLIKTRGQQVTLRCSPISGHKSVSWYQQVLGQGPQFIFQYYEKEERGRGNFPDRFSARQFPNYSSELNVNALLLGDSALYLCASSSSGPSHEQYFGPGTRLTVT.

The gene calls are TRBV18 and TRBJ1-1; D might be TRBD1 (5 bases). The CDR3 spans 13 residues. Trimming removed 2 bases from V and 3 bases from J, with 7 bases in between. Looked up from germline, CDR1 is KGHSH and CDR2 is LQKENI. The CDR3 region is CASSPGADTEAFF. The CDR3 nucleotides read TGTGCCAGCTCACCAGGGGCAGACACTGAAGCTTTCTTT.

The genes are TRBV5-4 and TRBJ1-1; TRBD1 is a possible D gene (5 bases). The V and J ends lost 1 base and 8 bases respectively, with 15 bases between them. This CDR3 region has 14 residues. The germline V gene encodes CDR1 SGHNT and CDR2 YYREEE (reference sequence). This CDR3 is CASSLMEGTAEAFF. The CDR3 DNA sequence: TGTGCCAGCAGCTTGATGGAGGGGACGGCCGAAGCTTTCTTT.

In DNA, the CDR3 is TGTGCCACCAGTGATTTGGGGGCCCCCAATGAGCAGTTCTTC. Its translation: CATSDLGAPNEQFF. The genes are TRBV24-1 and TRBJ2-1; TRBD1 might be the D (5 bases). The germline V gene encodes CDR1 KGHDR and CDR2 SFDVKD. The CDR3 spans 14 residues. Between the trimmed V and J ends, which lost 0 bases and 6 bases, there was a span of 8 bases.

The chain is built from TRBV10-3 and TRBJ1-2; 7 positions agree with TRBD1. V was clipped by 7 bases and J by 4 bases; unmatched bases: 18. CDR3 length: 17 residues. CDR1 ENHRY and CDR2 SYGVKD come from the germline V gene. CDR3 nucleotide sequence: TGTGCCATCACGGGGCAAGTGACAGGGCATACAATCTATGGCTACACCTTC. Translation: CAITGQVTGHTIYGYTF.

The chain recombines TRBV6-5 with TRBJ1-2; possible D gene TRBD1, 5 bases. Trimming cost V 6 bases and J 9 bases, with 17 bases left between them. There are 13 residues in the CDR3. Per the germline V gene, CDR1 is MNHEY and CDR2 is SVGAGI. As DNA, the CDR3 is TGTGCCAGCAGGCATATTTCAGGGATTCGCTACACCTTC. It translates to CASRHISGIRYTF.

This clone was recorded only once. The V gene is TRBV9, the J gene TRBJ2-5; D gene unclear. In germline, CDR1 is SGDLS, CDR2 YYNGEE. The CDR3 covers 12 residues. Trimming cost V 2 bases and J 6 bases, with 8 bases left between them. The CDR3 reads CASSVERQTQYF. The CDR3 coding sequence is TGTGCCAGCAGCGTGGAGCGACAGACCCAGTACTTC.

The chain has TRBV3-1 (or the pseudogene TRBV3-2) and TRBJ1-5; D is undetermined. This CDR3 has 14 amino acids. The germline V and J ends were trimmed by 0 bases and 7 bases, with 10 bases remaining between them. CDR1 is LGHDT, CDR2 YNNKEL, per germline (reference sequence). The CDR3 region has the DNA TGTGCCAGCAGCCAAGACGCGGGTTCCCAGCCCCAGCATTTT. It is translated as CASSQDAGSQPQHF.

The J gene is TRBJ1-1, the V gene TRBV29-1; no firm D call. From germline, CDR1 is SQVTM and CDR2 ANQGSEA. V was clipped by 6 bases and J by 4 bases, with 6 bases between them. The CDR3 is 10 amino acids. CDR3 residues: CSVVVTEAFF. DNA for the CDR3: TGCAGCGTCGTCGTCACTGAAGCTTTCTTT.